Given below is one T cell receptor beta chain in context. The CDR3 spans 18 residues. The ends were cut back, 5 bases at V and 4 bases at J, with 26 bases in the middle. Germline values: CDR1 SGHVS, CDR2 FQNEAQ. The data stem from a study of cytomegalovirus exposure and HLA in healthy donors. The primer mix had 60 Vbeta and 13 Jbeta primers. Assay: immunoSEQ multiplex PCR; the TCRdb copy retains only in-frame clones and omits some. The sample yields 170,000 or so clones, around 80% seen once. The sequenced material came from PBMCs. V and J are TRBV7-8 and TRBJ1-2, with D possibly being TRBD1 (6 bases). The TCR was taken from a woman aged 25 to 39 in good health and CMV-seronegative. The CDR3 protein is CASSPRQVGGGAGYGYTF. CDR3 nucleotides: TGTGCCAGCAGCCCCAGACAAGTGGGGGGGGGCGCCGGCTATGGCTACACCTTC.